This T cell receptor (beta chain) was found in a study of T cells in Graves' hyperthyroidism and ophthalmopathy. What was amplified from RNA transcripts were TCR beta CDR3 regions. A set of HTBI primers served as the primers for a first-round RT-PCR of the TCR CDR3. TCRdb processed the multiplex PCR reads anew with MiXCR; each CDR3 protein has one entry. The data show roughly 380,000 distinct CDR3 sequences, roughly 13% seen once. This CDR3 is 15 amino acids long. V lost 3 bases to trimming and J lost 2 bases, with 16 bases between them. The germline V gene has CDR1 DFQATT and CDR2 SNEGSKA (reference sequence).

The chain uses TRBV20-1 and TRBJ1-2; D ambiguous. This receptor was taken from a woman aged 18-29 years with Graves' hyperthyroidism. The source material was blood. CDR3 in amino acids: CSASRAQETNYGYTF. CDR3 in DNA: TGCAGTGCTAGTCGGGCCCAGGAAACCAACTATGGCTACACCTTC.